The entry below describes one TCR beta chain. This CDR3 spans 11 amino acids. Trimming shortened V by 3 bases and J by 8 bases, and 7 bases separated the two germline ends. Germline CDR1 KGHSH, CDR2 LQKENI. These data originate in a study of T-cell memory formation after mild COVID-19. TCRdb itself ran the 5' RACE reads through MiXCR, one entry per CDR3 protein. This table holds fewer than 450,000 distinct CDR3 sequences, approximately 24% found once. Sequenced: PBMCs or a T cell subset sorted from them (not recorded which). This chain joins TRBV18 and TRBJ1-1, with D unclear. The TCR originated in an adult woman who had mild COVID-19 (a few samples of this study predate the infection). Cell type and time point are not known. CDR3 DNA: TGTGCCAGCTCACCCGGGGTAGAAGCTTTCTTT. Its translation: CASSPGVEAFF.